This section outlines one T cell receptor (beta chain) sequence together with its context. This sample stems from a study of response to subunit inactivated influenza vaccine. The junction had 18 bases not matched to a gene; V was cut back by 5 bases and J by 8 bases. CDR3 size: 16 residues. CDR1 is DFQATT, CDR2 SNEGSKA, per germline (reference sequence). TCRdb re-analysed the RT-PCR reads in MiXCR, keeping a single row per CDR3 protein. Of around 750,000 distinct CDR3 sequences in the sample, 21% were seen once. The source is a man in his forties or fifties who received an inactivated influenza vaccine. The V and J genes are TRBV20-1 and TRBJ2-1; 7 bases line up with TRBD1. The specimen comprised PBMCs from blood, sampled more than 4 days after vaccination. CDR3 loop: CSAPGTARGFSYEQFF. CDR3 in DNA: TGCAGTGCTCCCGGGACAGCGAGGGGTTTTTCCTATGAGCAGTTCTTC.